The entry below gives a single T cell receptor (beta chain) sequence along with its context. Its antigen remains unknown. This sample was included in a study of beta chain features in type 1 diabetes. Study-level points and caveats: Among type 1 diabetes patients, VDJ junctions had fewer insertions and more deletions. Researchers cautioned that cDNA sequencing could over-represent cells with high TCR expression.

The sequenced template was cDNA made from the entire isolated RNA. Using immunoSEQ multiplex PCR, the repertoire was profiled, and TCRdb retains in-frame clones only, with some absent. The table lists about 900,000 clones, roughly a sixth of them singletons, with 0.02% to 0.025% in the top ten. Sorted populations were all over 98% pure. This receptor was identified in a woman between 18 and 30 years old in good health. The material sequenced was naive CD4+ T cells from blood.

In DNA form, the CDR3 reads TGTGCCAGCACAGGATTCGTGTGGCGGGAGGGCCGCGATGAGCAGTTCTTC. Its translation is CASTGFVWREGRDEQFF. The genes are TRBV25-1 and TRBJ2-1; 9 bases match TRBD2. V dropped 7 bases and J dropped 8; count of bases not matched to a gene: 18. Germline CDR1 MGHDK, CDR2 SYGVNS. CDR3 length: 17 residues. Based on the CDR3 plus reference TRBV25-1 and TRBJ2-1, the full variable domain is EADIYQTPRYLVIGTGKKITLECSQTMGHDKMYWYQQDPGMELHLIHYSYGVNSTEKGDLSSESTVSRIRTEHFPLTLESARPSHTSQYLCASTGFVWREGRDEQFFGPGTRLTVL.